The T cell receptor beta chain under discussion was sequenced for a study of cytomegalovirus exposure and HLA in healthy donors. Study outcomes and limitations: In an earlier analysis, in some 500 donors, most V segments appeared productive either ~87% or ~30% of the time. Analysis was carried out at a later point, and it linked a missense DCLRE1C variant to TCR beta V- and J-gene trimming.

The PCR was carried out with 60 Vbeta primers and 13 Jbeta primers. Sequenced by immunoSEQ multiplex PCR; TCRdb stores in-frame clones only, minus some. The repertoire holds 150,000 to 250,000 clones, with around 79% as singletons. In this sample, this clone turned up a few times. Its matching antigen is unknown. The TCR sequence derives from a woman in her twenties or thirties in good health and CMV-seropositive. The sequencing input was PBMCs.

DNA for the CDR3: TGCAGCGTGGGGGCGGGTGTAAATCGGGAGCAGTTCTTC. Translating it yields CSVGAGVNREQFF. This chain uses TRBV29-1 with TRBJ2-1, with D tentatively TRBD1 (6 bases). V was clipped by 6 bases and J by 10 bases, with 19 bases between them. Germline V gene sequence: CDR1 SQVTM, CDR2 ANQGSEA. The CDR3 contains 13 residues.